This TCR beta chain was observed in a study of CD8 T cells in Susac syndrome. From blood CD8+ and CD4+ T cells, TCR beta sequences were generated. Study-level points and caveats: Four to six Susac-specific public clones appeared in CD8+ TEMRA repertoires, and some 15 in total CD8+ repertoires. In TEMRA cells and active patients, CD8+ clonal expansion in Susac reached its peak.

Looked up from germline, CDR1 is LGHNA and CDR2 is YSLEER. There are 14 residues in the CDR3. Trimming took 3 bases from V and 1 from J, leaving 9 bases between them. RNA, at roughly 0.45 to 1 ug, was reverse transcribed with random hexamers. TCRdb ran MiXCR on the immunoSEQ multiplex PCR reads and lists one entry per CDR3 protein. The sample holds tens of thousands of distinct CDR3 sequences, just over 90% seen once. As regards this clonotype: Its antigen is unidentified.

The chain uses TRBV4-3 and TRBJ1-1; D unclear. This TCR was recovered from a human donor with Susac syndrome. The specimen was CD8+ T cells from PBMCs. CDR3 sequence: CASSHVLGNTEAFF. The CDR3 DNA is TGCGCCAGCAGCCATGTATTAGGGAACACTGAAGCTTTCTTT.